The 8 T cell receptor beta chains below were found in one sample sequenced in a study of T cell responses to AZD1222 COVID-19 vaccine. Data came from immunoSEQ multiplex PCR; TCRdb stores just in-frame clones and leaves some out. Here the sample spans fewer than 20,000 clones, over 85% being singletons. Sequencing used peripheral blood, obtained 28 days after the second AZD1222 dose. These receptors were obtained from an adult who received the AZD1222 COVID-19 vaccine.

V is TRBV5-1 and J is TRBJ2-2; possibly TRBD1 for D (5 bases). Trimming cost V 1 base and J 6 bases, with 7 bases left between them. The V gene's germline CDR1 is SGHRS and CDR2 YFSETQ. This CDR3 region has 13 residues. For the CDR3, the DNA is TGCGCCAGCAGCTTGCAGGGTTCCGGGGAGCTGTTTTTT. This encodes CASSLQGSGELFF.

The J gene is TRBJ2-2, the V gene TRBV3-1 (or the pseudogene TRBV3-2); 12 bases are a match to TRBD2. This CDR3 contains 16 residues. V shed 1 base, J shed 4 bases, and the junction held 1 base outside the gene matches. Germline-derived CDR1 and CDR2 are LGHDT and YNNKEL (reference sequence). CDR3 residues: CASSQGLAGVTGELFF. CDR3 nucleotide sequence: TGTGCCAGCAGCCAAGGACTAGCGGGAGTCACCGGGGAGCTGTTTTTT.

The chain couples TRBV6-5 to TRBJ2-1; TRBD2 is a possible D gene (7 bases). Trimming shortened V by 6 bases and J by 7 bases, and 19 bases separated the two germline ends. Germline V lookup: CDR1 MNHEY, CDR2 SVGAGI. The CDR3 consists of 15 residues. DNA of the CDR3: TGTGCCAGCAGGGGGGGCGGGAGTGGAGTAAATGAGCAGTTCTTC. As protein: CASRGGGSGVNEQFF.

CDR3 loop: CASSTREDTQYF. The CDR3, as DNA: TGTGCCAGCAGTACACGGGAGGATACGCAGTATTTT. The rearrangement uses TRBV28 and TRBJ2-3; possibly TRBD2 for D (6 bases). V gave up 5 bases and J gave up 6 bases, with 9 bases separating them. The CDR3 totals 12 residues. The germline V gene has CDR1 MDHEN and CDR2 SYDVKM.

CDR3 sequence (DNA): TGTGCCAGCAGACCGGGACTATCAAACACCGGGGAGCTGTTTTTT. Protein sequence: CASRPGLSNTGELFF. The genes are TRBV5-5 and TRBJ2-2; 7 bases align to TRBD2. This CDR3 comprises 15 residues. J was trimmed by 2 bases and V by 5 bases; bases with no gene match: 6. Per the germline V gene, CDR1 is SGHKS and CDR2 is YYEKEE (reference sequence). The variable domain in full, completed from reference TRBV5-5 and TRBJ2-2, reads DAGVTQSPTHLIKTRGQQVTLRCSPISGHKSVSWYQQVLGQGPQFIFQYYEKEERGRGNFPDRFSARQFPNYSSELNVNALLLGDSALYLCASRPGLSNTGELFFGEGSRLTVL.

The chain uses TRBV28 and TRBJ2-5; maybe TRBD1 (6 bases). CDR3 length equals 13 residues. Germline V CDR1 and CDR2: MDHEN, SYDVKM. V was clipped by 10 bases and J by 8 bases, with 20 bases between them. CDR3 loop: CATQGSDQITQYF. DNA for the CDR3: TGTGCCACCCAGGGGTCAGACCAAATAACCCAGTACTTC.

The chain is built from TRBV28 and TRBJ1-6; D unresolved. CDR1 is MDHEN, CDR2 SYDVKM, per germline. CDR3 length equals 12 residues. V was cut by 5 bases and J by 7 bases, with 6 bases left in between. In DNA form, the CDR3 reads TGTGCCAGCAGTAAGGCGAATTCACCCCTCCACTTT. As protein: CASSKANSPLHF.

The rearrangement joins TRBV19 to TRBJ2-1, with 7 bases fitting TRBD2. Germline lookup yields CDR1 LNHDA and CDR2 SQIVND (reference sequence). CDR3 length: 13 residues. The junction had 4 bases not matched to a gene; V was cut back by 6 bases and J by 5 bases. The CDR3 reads CASRELANNEQFF. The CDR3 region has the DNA TGTGCCAGTAGGGAACTAGCGAACAATGAGCAGTTCTTC.